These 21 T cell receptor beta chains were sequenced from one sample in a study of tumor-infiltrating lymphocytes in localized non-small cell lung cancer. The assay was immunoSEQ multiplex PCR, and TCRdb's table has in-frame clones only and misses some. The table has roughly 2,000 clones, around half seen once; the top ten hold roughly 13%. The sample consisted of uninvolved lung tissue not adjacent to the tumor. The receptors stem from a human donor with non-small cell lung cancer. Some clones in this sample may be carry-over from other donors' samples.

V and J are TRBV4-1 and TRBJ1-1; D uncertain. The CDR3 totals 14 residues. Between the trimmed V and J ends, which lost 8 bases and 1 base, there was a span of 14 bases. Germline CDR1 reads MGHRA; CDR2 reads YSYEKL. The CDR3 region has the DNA TGCGCCAGCCGAATTGAACAGTCGAACACTGAAGCTTTCTTT. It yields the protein CASRIEQSNTEAFF.

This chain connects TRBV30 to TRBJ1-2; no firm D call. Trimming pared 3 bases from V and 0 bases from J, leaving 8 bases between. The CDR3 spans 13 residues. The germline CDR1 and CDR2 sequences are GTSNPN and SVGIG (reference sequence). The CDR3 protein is CAWRSGSNYGYTF. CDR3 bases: TGTGCCTGGAGGTCGGGGTCTAACTATGGCTACACCTTC.

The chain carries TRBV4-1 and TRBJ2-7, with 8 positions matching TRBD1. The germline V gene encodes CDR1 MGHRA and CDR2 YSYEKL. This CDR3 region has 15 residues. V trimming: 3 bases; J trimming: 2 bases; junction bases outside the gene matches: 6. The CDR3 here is CASSQGTGVTYEQYF. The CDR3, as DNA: TGCGCCAGCAGCCAGGGGACAGGCGTTACCTACGAGCAGTACTTC.

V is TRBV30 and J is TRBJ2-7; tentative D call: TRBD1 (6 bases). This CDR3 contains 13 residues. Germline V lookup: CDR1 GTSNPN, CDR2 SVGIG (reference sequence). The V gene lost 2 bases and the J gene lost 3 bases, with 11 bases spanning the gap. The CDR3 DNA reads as TGTGCCTGGAGTAGAGGACAGAACTACGAGCAGTACTTC. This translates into CAWSRGQNYEQYF.

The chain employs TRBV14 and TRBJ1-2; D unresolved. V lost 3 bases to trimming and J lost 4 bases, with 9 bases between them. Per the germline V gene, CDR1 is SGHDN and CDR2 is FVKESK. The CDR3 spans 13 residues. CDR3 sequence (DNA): TGTGCCAGCAGCCAGACGGACCTCTATGGCTACACCTTC. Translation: CASSQTDLYGYTF.

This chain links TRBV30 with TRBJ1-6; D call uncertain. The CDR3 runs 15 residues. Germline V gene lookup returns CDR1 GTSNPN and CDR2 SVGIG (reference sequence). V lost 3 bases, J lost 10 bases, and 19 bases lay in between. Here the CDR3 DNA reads TGTGCCTGGAGAGGTGGAGAGGTCGGAGGCTCACCCCTCCACTTT. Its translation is CAWRGGEVGGSPLHF.

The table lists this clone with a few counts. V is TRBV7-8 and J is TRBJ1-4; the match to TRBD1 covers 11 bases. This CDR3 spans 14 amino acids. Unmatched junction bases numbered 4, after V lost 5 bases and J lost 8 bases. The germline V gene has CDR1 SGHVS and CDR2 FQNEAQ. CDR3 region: CASSVGQGGEKLFF. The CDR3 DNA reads TGTGCCAGCAGCGTGGGACAGGGGGGCGAAAAACTGTTTTTT.

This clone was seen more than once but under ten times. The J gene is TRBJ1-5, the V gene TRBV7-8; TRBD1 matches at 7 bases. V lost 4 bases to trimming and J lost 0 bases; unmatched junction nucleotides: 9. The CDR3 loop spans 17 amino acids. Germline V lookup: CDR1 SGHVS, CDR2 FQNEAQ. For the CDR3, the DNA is TGTGCCAGCAGCTCTCGGGGGGGACAGAGTAGCAATCAGCCCCAGCATTTT. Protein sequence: CASSSRGGQSSNQPQHF.

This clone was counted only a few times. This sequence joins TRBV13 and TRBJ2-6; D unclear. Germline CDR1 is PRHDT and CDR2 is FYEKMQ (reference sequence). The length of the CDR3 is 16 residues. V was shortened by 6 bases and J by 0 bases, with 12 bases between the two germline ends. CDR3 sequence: CASRAPGYSGANVLTF. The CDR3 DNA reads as TGTGCCAGCAGGGCGCCAGGCTACTCTGGGGCCAACGTCCTGACTTTC. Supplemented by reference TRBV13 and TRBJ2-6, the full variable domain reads AAGVIQSPRHLIKEKRETATLKCYPIPRHDTVYWYQQGPGQDPQFLISFYEKMQSDKGSIPDRFSAQQFSDYHSELNMSSLELGDSALYFCASRAPGYSGANVLTFGAGSRLTVL.

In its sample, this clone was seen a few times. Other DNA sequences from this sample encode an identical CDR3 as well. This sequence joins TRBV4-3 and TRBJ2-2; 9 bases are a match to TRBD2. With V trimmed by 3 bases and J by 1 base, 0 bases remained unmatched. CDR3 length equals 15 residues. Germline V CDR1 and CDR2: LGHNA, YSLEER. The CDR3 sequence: CASSQRGGNTGELFF. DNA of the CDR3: TGCGCCAGCAGCCAGCGGGGGGGGAACACCGGGGAGCTGTTTTTT.

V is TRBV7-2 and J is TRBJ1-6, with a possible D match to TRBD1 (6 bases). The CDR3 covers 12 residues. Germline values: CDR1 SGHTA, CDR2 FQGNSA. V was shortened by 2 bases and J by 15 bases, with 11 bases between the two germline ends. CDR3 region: CASSLTGLNLHF. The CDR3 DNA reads TGTGCCAGCAGCTTAACAGGGCTTAACCTCCACTTT.

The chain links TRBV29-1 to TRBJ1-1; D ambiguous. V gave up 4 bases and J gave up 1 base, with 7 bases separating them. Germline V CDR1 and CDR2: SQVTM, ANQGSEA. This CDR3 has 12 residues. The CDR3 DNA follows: TGCAGCGTTGGCGCGGAGAACACTGAAGCTTTCTTT. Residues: CSVGAENTEAFF.

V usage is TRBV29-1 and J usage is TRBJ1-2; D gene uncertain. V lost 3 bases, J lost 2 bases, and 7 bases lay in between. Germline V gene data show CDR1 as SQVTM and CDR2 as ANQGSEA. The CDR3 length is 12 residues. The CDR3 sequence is CSVEAGNYGYTF. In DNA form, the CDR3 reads TGCAGCGTTGAGGCGGGGAACTATGGCTACACCTTC.

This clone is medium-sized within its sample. Written as DNA, the CDR3 is TGTGCCAGTAGTATAGTGACGGGCTCACTCAATGAGCAGTTCTTC. Translating gives CASSIVTGSLNEQFF. The rearrangement links TRBV19 to TRBJ2-1; D ambiguous. V dropped 1 base and J dropped 6 bases, with 13 bases sitting between them. This CDR3 region has 15 residues. Germline V gene data show CDR1 as LNHDA and CDR2 as SQIVND (reference sequence).

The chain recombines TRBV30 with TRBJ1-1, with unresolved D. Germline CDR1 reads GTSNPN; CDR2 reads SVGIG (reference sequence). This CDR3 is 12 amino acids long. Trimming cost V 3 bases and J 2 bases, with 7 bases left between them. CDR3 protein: CAWRGDNTEAFF. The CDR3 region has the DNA TGTGCCTGGAGAGGAGATAACACTGAAGCTTTCTTT.

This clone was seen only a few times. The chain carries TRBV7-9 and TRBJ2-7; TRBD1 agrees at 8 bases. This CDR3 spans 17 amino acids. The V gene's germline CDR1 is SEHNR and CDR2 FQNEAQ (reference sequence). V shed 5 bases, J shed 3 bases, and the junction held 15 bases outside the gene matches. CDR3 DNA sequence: TGTGCCAGCAGCCCCCGGACAGGGATGTATACCGTCTACGAGCAGTACTTC. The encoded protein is CASSPRTGMYTVYEQYF. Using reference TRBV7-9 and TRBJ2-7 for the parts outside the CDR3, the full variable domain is DTGVSQNPRHKITKRGQNVTFRCDPISEHNRLYWYRQTLGQGPEFLTYFQNEAQLEKSRLLSDRFSAERPKGSFSTLEIQRTEQGDSAMYLCASSPRTGMYTVYEQYFGPGTRLTVT.

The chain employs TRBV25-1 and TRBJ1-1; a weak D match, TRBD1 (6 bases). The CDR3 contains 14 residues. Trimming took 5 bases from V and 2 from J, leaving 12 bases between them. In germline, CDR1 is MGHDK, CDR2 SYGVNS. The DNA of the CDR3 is TGTGCCAGCAGTCTACAGGGCGGAAACACTGAAGCTTTCTTT. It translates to CASSLQGGNTEAFF. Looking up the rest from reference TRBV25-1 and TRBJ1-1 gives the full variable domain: EADIYQTPRYLVIGTGKKITLECSQTMGHDKMYWYQQDPGMELHLIHYSYGVNSTEKGDLSSESTVSRIRTEHFPLTLESARPSHTSQYLCASSLQGGNTEAFFGQGTRLTVV.

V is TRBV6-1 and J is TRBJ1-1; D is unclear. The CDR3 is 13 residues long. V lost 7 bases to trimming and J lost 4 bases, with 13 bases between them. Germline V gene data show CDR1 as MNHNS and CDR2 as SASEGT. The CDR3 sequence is CASKREIITEAFF. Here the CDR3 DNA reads TGTGCCAGCAAGAGGGAGATCATCACTGAAGCTTTCTTT.

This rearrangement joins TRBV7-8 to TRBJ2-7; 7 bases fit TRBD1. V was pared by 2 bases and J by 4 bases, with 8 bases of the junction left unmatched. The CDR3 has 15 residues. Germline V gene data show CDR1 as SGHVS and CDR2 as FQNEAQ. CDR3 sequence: CASSLPQTGYYEQYF. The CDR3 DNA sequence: TGTGCCAGCAGCTTACCGCAGACAGGGTATTACGAGCAGTACTTC.

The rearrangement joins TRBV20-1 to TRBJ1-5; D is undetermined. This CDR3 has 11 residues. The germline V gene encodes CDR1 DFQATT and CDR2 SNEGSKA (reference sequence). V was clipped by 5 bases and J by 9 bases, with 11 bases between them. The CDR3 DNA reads TGCAGTGCTGCAGGTCCCGGGCCCCAGCATTTT. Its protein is CSAAGPGPQHF.

CDR3 region: CASRGPSGRIGNEQFF. CDR3 in DNA: TGTGCCAGCAGGGGCCCTAGCGGGAGGATTGGGAATGAGCAGTTCTTC. V and J are TRBV2 and TRBJ2-1, with 11 bases fitting TRBD2. The CDR3 is 16 amino acids. V was pared by 6 bases and J by 7 bases, with 11 bases of the junction left unmatched. CDR1 is SNHLY and CDR2 is FYNNEI in the germline V gene.